This TCR beta chain was recorded in a study of blood T cell repertoires in COVID-19. Study-wide background: The United States, Italy and Spain supplied acute and convalescent COVID-19 samples.

Categorization into cohorts depended on clinical history that participants reported. Under the authors' procedure: Amplification with reference gene primers provided the estimates of nucleated cell counts. Produced via immunoSEQ multiplex PCR; TCRdb's table is partial and in-frame only. Clone size and the V and J calls come from that table; the DNA yielded D and trimming. The table lists a few hundred thousand clones, 91% of them singletons. Germline CDR1 SSHAT, CDR2 FNYEAQ (reference sequence). The CDR3 sequence is 15 residues long. The ends were cut back, 7 bases at V and 2 bases at J, with 18 bases in the middle.

The sample consisted of PBMCs or T cells enriched from blood (not recorded which). V usage is TRBV7-7 and J usage is TRBJ2-7; D is perhaps TRBD1 (5 bases). This receptor was taken from a human donor in a cohort exposed to, infected with or recovered from COVID-19 (not recorded which). The donor label of this sample is uncertain. The CDR3: CASNVWGRSAYEQYF. In DNA, the CDR3 is TGTGCCAGCAACGTCTGGGGCAGGTCGGCCTACGAGCAGTACTTC. Using reference TRBV7-7 and TRBJ2-7 for the parts outside the CDR3, the full variable domain is GAGVSQSPRYKVTKRGQDVTLRCDPISSHATLYWYQQALGQGPEFLTYFNYEAQPDKSGLPSDRFSAERPEGSISTLTIQRTEQRDSAMYRCASNVWGRSAYEQYFGPGTRLTVT.